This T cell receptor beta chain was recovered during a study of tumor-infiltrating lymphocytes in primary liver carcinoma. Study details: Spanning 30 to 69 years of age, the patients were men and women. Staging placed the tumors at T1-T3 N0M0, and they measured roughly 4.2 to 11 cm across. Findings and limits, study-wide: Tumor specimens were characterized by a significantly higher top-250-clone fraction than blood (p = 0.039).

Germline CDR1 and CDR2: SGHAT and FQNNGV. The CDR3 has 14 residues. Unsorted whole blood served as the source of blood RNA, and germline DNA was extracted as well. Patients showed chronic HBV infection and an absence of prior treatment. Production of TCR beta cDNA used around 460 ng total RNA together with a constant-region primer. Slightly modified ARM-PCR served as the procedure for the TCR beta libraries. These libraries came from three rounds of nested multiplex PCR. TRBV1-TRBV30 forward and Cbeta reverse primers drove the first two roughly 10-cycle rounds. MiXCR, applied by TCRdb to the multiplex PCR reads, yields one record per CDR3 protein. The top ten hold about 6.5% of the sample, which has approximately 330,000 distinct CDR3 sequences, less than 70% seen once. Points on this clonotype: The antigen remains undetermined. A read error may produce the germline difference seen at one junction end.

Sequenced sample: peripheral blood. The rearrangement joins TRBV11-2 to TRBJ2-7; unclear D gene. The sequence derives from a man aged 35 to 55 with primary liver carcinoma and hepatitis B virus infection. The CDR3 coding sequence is TGTGTCAGCAGCTTAGTTCCGGTAATAGGGGAGCAGTACTTC. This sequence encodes CVSSLVPVIGEQYF. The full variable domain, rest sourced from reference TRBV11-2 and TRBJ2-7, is EAGVAQSPRYKIIEKRQSVAFWCNPISGHATLYWYQQILGQGPKLLIQFQNNGVVDDSQLPKDRFSAERLKGVDSTLKIQPAKLEDSAVYLCVSSLVPVIGEQYFGPGTRLTVT.